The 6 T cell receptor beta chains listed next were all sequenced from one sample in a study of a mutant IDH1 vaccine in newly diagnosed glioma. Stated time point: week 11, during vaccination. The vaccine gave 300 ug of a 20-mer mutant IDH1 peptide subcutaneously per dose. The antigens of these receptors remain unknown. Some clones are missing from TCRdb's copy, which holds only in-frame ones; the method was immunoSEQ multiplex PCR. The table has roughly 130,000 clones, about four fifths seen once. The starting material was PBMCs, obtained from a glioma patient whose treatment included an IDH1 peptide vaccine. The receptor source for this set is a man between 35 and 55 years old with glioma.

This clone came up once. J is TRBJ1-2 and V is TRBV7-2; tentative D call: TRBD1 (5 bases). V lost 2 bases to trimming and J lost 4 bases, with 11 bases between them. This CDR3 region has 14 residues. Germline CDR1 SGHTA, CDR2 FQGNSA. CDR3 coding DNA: TGTGCCAGCAGCTTAAAGGGGAACACCTATGGCTACACCTTC. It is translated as CASSLKGNTYGYTF.

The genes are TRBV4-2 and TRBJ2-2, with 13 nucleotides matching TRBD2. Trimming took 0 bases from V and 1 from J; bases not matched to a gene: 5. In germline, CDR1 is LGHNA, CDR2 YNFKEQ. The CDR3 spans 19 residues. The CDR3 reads CASSQDTSGGARNTGELFF. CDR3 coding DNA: TGTGCCAGCAGCCAAGATACTAGCGGGGGGGCTCGGAACACCGGGGAGCTGTTTTTT.

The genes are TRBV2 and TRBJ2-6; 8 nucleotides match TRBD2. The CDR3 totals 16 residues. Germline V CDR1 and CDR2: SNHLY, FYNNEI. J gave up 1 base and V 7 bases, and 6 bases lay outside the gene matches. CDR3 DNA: TGTGCCAGCAATGCGGGGGGCTCGTCTGGGGCCAACGTCCTGACTTTC. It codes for CASNAGGSSGANVLTF. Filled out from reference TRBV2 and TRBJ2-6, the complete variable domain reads EPEVTQTPSHQVTQMGQEVILRCVPISNHLYFYWYRQILGQKVEFLVSFYNNEISEKSEIFDDQFSVERPDGSNFTLKIRSTKLEDSAMYFCASNAGGSSGANVLTFGAGSRLTVL.

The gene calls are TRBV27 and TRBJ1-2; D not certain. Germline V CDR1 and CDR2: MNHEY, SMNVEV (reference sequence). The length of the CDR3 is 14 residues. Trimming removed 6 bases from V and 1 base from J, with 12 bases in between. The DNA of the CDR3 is TGTGCCAGCAGACCGGACTGGCTTAACTATGGCTACACCTTC. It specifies CASRPDWLNYGYTF.

In nucleotides, the CDR3 is TGTGCCAGCAGTGGCCCTAGTGGTCGTGGTCCGGGAGCCTTCTATGGCTACACCTTC. It is translated as CASSGPSGRGPGAFYGYTF. The V gene is TRBV6-1, the J gene TRBJ1-2; D ambiguous. The germline CDR1 and CDR2 sequences are MNHNS and SASEGT. Trimming took 4 bases from V and 4 from J, leaving 28 bases between them. The CDR3 runs 19 residues.

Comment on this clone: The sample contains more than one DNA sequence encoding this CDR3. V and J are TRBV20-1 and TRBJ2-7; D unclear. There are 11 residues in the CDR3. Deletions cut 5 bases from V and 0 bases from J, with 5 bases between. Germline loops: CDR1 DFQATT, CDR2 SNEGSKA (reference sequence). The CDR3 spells CSASTSYEQYF. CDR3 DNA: TGCAGTGCTTCTACCTCCTACGAGCAGTACTTC.